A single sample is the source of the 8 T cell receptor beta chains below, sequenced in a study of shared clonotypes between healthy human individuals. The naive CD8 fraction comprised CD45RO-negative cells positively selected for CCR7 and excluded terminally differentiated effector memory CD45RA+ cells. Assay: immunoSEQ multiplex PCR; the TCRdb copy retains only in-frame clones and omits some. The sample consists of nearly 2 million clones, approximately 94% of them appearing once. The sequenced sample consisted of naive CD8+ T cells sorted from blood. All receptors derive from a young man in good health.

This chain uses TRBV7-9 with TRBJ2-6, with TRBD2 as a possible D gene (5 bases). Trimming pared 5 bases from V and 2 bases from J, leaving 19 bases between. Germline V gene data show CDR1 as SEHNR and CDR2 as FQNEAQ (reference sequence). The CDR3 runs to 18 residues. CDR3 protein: CASSPLWSEVAGANVLTF. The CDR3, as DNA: TGTGCCAGCAGCCCCCTTTGGTCGGAGGTAGCTGGGGCCAACGTCCTGACTTTC.

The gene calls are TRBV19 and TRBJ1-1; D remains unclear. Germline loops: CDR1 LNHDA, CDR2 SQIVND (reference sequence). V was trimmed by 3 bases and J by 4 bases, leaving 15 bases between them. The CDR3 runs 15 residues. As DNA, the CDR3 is TGTGCCAGTAGTATTCCCTACGGGGAGGGCACTGAAGCTTTCTTT. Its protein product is CASSIPYGEGTEAFF.

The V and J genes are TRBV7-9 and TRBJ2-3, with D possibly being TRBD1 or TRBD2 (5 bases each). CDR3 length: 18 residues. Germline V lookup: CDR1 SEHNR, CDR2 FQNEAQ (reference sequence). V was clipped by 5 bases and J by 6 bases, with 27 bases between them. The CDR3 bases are TGTGCCAGCAGCCCTTCACCGGGGACCCAACTTGGTTGGGATACGCAGTATTTT. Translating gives CASSPSPGTQLGWDTQYF. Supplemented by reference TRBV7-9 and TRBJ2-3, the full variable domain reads DTGVSQNPRHKITKRGQNVTFRCDPISEHNRLYWYRQTLGQGPEFLTYFQNEAQLEKSRLLSDRFSAERPKGSFSTLEIQRTEQGDSAMYLCASSPSPGTQLGWDTQYFGPGTRLTVL.

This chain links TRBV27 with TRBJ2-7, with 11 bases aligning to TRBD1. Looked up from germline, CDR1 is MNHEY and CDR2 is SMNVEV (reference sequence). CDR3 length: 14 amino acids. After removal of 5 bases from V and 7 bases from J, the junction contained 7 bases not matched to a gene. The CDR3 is CASSLRTGGWEQYF. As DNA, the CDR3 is TGTGCCAGCAGTCTCAGGACAGGGGGCTGGGAGCAGTACTTC.

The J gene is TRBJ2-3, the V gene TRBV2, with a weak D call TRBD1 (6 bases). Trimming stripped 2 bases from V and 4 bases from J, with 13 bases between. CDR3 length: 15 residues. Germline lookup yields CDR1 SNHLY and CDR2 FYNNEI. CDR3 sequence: CASSERTVGPDTQYF. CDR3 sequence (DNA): TGTGCCAGCAGTGAAAGGACAGTGGGACCAGATACGCAGTATTTT.

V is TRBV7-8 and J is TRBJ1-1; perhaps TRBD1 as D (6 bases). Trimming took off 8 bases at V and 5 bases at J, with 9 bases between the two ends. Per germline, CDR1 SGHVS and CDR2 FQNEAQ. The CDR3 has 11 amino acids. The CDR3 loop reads CASGGGTEAFF. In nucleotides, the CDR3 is TGTGCCAGCGGGGGCGGGACTGAAGCTTTCTTT.

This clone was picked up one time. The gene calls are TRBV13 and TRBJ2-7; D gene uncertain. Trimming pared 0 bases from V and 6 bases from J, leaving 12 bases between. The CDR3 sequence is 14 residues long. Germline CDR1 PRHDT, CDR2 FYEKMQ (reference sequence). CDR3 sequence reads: CASSLGGIPAEQYF. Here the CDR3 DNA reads TGTGCCAGCAGCTTAGGAGGGATTCCAGCCGAGCAGTACTTC.

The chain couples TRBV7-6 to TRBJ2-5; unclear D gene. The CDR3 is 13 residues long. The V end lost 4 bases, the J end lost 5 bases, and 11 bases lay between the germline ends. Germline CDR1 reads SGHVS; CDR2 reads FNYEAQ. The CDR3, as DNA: TGTGCCAGCAGCTATTCACTACGGGAGACCCAGTACTTC. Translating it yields CASSYSLRETQYF. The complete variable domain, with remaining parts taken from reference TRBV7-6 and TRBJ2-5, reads GAGVSQSPRYKVTKRGQDVALRCDPISGHVSLYWYRQALGQGPEFLTYFNYEAQQDKSGLPNDRFSAERPEGSISTLTIQRTEQRDSAMYRCASSYSLRETQYFGPGTRLLVL.